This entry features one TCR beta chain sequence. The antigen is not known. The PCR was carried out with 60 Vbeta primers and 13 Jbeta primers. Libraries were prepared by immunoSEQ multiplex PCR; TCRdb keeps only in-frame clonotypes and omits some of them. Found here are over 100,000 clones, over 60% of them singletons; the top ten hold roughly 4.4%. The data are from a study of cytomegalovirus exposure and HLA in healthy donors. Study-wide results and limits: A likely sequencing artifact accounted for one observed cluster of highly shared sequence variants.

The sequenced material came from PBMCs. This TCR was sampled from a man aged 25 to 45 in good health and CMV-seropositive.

The DNA of the CDR3 is TGTGCCAGCAGCTTGGACTCAGTCTCTGTATCAGGGGGTACGCAGTATTTT. Its translation is CASSLDSVSVSGGTQYF. The chain joins TRBV5-4 to TRBJ2-3; 7 bases line up with TRBD1. This CDR3 is built from 17 residues. Germline V gene sequence: CDR1 SGHNT, CDR2 YYREEE (reference sequence). V lost 0 bases, J lost 8 bases, and 15 bases stayed unmatched.